These 24 T cell receptor beta chains came from one sample sequenced in a study of tumor-infiltrating lymphocytes in primary liver carcinoma. The investigators made TCR beta cDNA from about 0.45 ug total RNA, using a constant-region primer. Three rounds of nested multiplex PCR with slightly modified ARM-PCR produced TCR beta libraries. Amplification in the first two PCR rounds was performed using TRBV1-TRBV30 forward primers and a C-beta reverse primer for around 10 cycles each. TCRdb re-called the multiplex PCR reads through MiXCR, storing one row per CDR3 protein. Found here are about 320,000 distinct CDR3 sequences, around 50% of them singletons; the top ten hold 15% to 20%. Extraction also yielded germline DNA, while blood RNA was obtained from unsorted whole blood. Sequenced: peripheral blood. The receptors shown here come from a woman under 40 with primary liver carcinoma and hepatitis B virus infection.

As regards this clonotype: The CDR3 does not close with the conserved phenylalanine or tryptophan, likely indicating a read error. The chain couples TRBV4-3 to TRBJ2-5; maybe TRBD1 (6 bases). Germline assignment: CDR1 LGHNA and CDR2 YSLEER. The CDR3 extends over 14 amino acids. The CDR3 DNA follows: TGCGCCAGCAGTCAAGACAGGACACAAGAGATCCAGTACCTC. It specifies CASSQDRTQEIQYL.

This clonotype was counted many times. This chain's CDR3 is CASSSLQSNQPQHF. The CDR3 nucleotides are TGTGCCAGCAGTTCCCTCCAGAGCAATCAGCCCCAGCATTTT. V gene TRBV6-5 combines with J gene TRBJ1-5; no firm D call. V shed 4 bases and J shed 1 base, with 8 bases lying between them. There are 14 residues in the CDR3. Per germline, CDR1 MNHEY and CDR2 SVGAGI.

V usage is TRBV7-9 and J usage is TRBJ2-5; 7 bases map to TRBD1. This CDR3 spans 14 amino acids. Germline loops: CDR1 SEHNR, CDR2 FQNEAQ (reference sequence). The CDR3 is CTTYPGTDKETQYF. The CDR3 nucleotides are TGTACCACTTACCCCGGGACAGACAAAGAGACCCAGTACTTC.

The chain uses TRBV20-1 and TRBJ2-3; D is unresolved. Trimming removed 0 bases from V and 4 bases from J, with 14 bases in between. Germline assignment: CDR1 DFQATT and CDR2 SNEGSKA (reference sequence). The CDR3 sequence is 15 residues long. CDR3 in amino acids: CSARDPLGRPDTQYF. CDR3 sequence (DNA): TGCAGTGCTAGAGATCCCTTAGGACGGCCAGATACGCAGTATTTT.

As for this clonotype: In this CDR3 the conserved last residue, phenylalanine or tryptophan, is missing, so a read error is likely. The V and J genes are TRBV14 and TRBJ2-3; D ambiguous. This CDR3 region has 14 residues. The V gene's germline CDR1 is SGHDN and CDR2 FVKESK. Between the trimmed V and J ends, which lost 0 bases and 8 bases, there was a span of 12 bases. The CDR3 protein is CASSQDLGLGTQYY. In nucleotides, the CDR3 is TGTGCCAGCAGCCAAGATTTAGGGTTGGGTACGCAGTATTAT.

This clonotype occurred a few times. The V gene is TRBV7-8, the J gene TRBJ2-7; D remains ambiguous. V was clipped by 5 bases and J by 9 bases, with 11 bases between them. CDR1 and CDR2 from the germline V gene are SGHVS and FQNEAQ. The CDR3 is made up of 11 amino acids. In nucleotides, the CDR3 is TGTGCCAGCAGCCAGAGTTCGGGGCAGTACTTC. Protein: CASSQSSGQYF.

This clonotype appeared a few times. This may be a read error: a much more frequent sequence differs by one nucleotide. The chain carries TRBV29-1 and TRBJ2-2, with D uncertain. V lost 6 bases and J 2 bases, leaving 13 bases between the germline ends. The CDR3 extends over 14 amino acids. Germline values: CDR1 SQVTM, CDR2 ANQGSEA. The CDR3 nucleotides read TGCAGCGTCCCGAGGAAGGCAAACACCGGGGAGCTGTTTTTT. This encodes CSVPRKANTGELFF.

V and J are TRBV6-2 or TRBV6-3 and TRBJ1-1; 10 bases map to TRBD1. This CDR3 is 15 amino acids long. Trimming at V came to 5 bases and at J to 5 bases, leaving 8 bases not matched to a gene. The germline V gene has CDR1 MNHEY and CDR2 SVGEGT. The CDR3 nucleotides read TGTGCCAGCAGTCGGGACAGGGGTTGGGGGACTGAAGCTTTCTTT. It specifies CASSRDRGWGTEAFF.

This clonotype was detected ten times or more. Just one base apart from a much larger clone, this may be a read error. The chain is built from TRBV11-2 and TRBJ2-1; D uncertain. CDR1 and CDR2 (germline): SGHAT, FQNNGV. The CDR3 is made up of 11 amino acids. In DNA, the CDR3 is TGTGCCTGCAGCTTGAGTAATGAGCAGTTCTTC. Its translation is CACSLSNEQFF.

In regard to this clonotype: An end of the junction differs from the germline gene, which may be a read error. V gene TRBV7-9 combines with J gene TRBJ2-1; 12 nucleotides line up with TRBD2. In germline, CDR1 is SEHNR, CDR2 FQNEAQ (reference sequence). There are 16 residues in the CDR3. The CDR3 DNA is TGTACCAGCAGCTCCCTAGCGGGAGGGCCCTTCGGGGAGCAGTTCTTC. As protein: CTSSSLAGGPFGEQFF. Based on the CDR3 plus reference TRBV7-9 and TRBJ2-1, the full variable domain is DTGVSQNPRHKITKRGQNVTFRCDPISEHNRLYWYRQTLGQGPEFLTYFQNEAQLEKSRLLSDRFSAERPKGSFSTLEIQRTEQGDSAMYLCTSSSLAGGPFGEQFFGPGTRLTVL.

V and J are TRBV6-5 and TRBJ2-5, with 15 bases identical to TRBD2. J gave up 5 bases and V 5 bases, and 15 bases lay outside the gene matches. The length of the CDR3 is 19 residues. Germline CDR1 reads MNHEY; CDR2 reads SVGAGI. The CDR3 reads CASSPGTSGRTTSNETQYF. In nucleotides, the CDR3 is TGTGCCAGCAGTCCGGGGACTAGCGGGAGGACCACCAGTAATGAGACCCAGTACTTC.

About this clonotype itself: A read error is likely, as this CDR3 ends without the conserved phenylalanine or tryptophan. The chain couples TRBV29-1 to TRBJ2-1, with 14 nucleotides matching TRBD2. Germline loops: CDR1 SQVTM, CDR2 ANQGSEA. J gave up 10 bases and V 2 bases, and 7 bases lay outside the gene matches. This CDR3 has 15 amino acids. CDR3 nucleotide sequence: TGCAGCGTTGAAAGAGGGACTAGCGGGAGAGGAGAGCAGTTCTCC. It is translated as CSVERGTSGRGEQFS.

V is TRBV6-5 and J is TRBJ1-1; D not certain. V was pared by 8 bases and J by 5 bases, with 15 bases between. This CDR3 comprises 13 residues. Looked up from germline, CDR1 is MNHEY and CDR2 is SVGAGI. As DNA, the CDR3 is TGTGCCAGCGCCCGTAGAGGCGGAACTGAAGCTTTCTTT. The encoded protein is CASARRGGTEAFF.

This clonotype was found a few times. The chain employs TRBV5-1 and TRBJ1-2, with unresolved D. The germline gives CDR1 SGHRS, CDR2 YFSETQ. The V gene lost 5 bases and the J gene lost 6 bases, with 14 bases spanning the gap. This CDR3 has 13 amino acids. The CDR3 nucleotides are TGCGCCAGCAGTACATCACGAGGTCATGGCTACACCTTC. This sequence encodes CASSTSRGHGYTF.

As to this clonotype: As the CDR3 is not closed by the conserved phenylalanine or tryptophan, this likely results from a read error. The V gene is TRBV12-3 or TRBV12-4, the J gene TRBJ2-5; TRBD1 might be the D (5 bases). This CDR3 spans 14 amino acids. Trimming cost V 3 bases and J 2 bases, with 10 bases left between them. CDR3 residues: CASSFRQPQETQYS. CDR3 sequence (DNA): TGTGCCAGCAGTTTTCGACAGCCTCAAGAGACCCAGTACTCC.

This clonotype showed up just a few times. This chain joins TRBV4-1 and TRBJ2-1, with a possible D match to TRBD1 (6 bases). CDR3 length equals 16 residues. Germline-derived CDR1 and CDR2 are MGHRA and YSYEKL. With 4 bases removed from V and 7 bases from J, the gap between germline ends came to 20 bases. The CDR3 coding sequence is TGCGCCAGCAGCCGAGACGTGGGAGTAAGGGGGAATGAGCAGTTCTTC. This encodes CASSRDVGVRGNEQFF.

This clonotype was seen a handful of times. CDR3 in amino acids: CASSLWGNGYTF. CDR3 bases: TGTGCCAGCAGTTTATGGGGGAATGGCTACACCTTC. This chain uses TRBV12-3 or TRBV12-4 with TRBJ1-2, with D maybe TRBD1 (5 bases). The CDR3 spans 12 residues. The V end lost 2 bases, the J end lost 6 bases, and 7 bases lay between the germline ends.

The table lists this clonotype with a count of one. This could be a read error, since a much larger clone is one nucleotide away. The CDR3 DNA reads TGCAGCGTTAAGACTAGCGGGAGGGCCCTCAACACCGGGGAGCTGCTTTTT. Encoded protein: CSVKTSGRALNTGELLF. This chain links TRBV29-1 with TRBJ2-2, with TRBD2 matching over 14 bases. The CDR3 covers 17 residues. From germline, CDR1 is SQVTM and CDR2 ANQGSEA.

The rearrangement links TRBV5-6 to TRBJ1-6; D not resolved. Germline CDR1 and CDR2: SGHDT and YYEEEE. V shed 1 base and J shed 13 bases, with 9 bases lying between them. This CDR3 has 12 residues. The CDR3 reads CASSLRETPLHF. The CDR3 nucleotides are TGTGCCAGCAGCTTGCGAGAGACTCCCCTCCACTTT.

A few counts support this clonotype. The gene calls are TRBV5-1 and TRBJ2-7; D gene ambiguous. The CDR3 length is 14 residues. Germline V gene lookup returns CDR1 SGHRS and CDR2 YFSETQ. Trimming took 0 bases from V and 7 from J, leaving 14 bases between them. CDR3 DNA: TGCGCCAGCAGCTTGGTGGCAGCTTTAGGGGAGCAGTACTTC. This encodes CASSLVAALGEQYF.

To note about this clonotype: This may be a read error, as it is one base from a much larger clone. The conserved final phenylalanine or tryptophan is absent from the CDR3, which likely points to a read error. The chain couples TRBV6-5 to TRBJ1-5, with a possible D match to TRBD1 (6 bases). Germline V CDR1 and CDR2: MNHEY, SVGAGI. Trimming left V 2 bases short and J 5 bases short, with 13 bases between. The CDR3 has 15 residues. The CDR3 DNA reads as TGTGCCAGCAGTTACGATCCCAGGGGCCATCAGCCCCAGCATTAT. Translated: CASSYDPRGHQPQHY.

To note about this clonotype: A much larger clonotype is one base distant, so this may be a read error. The chain is built from TRBV4-2 and TRBJ2-6, with a weak D call TRBD1 (5 bases). The CDR3 runs to 15 residues. CDR1 and CDR2 from the germline V gene are LGHNA and YNFKEQ. The CDR3 sequence: CASSQGSSGANVLSF. CDR3 DNA sequence: TGTGCCAGCAGCCAGGGTTCGTCTGGGGCCAACGTCCTGAGTTTC.

The chain employs TRBV5-1 and TRBJ2-1; TRBD2 might be the D (7 bases). Germline CDR1 and CDR2: SGHRS and YFSETQ. The CDR3 length is 16 residues. V was pared by 0 bases and J by 5 bases, with 15 bases between. The CDR3 protein is CASSLGGRGLDNEQFF. DNA of the CDR3: TGCGCCAGCAGCTTGGGCGGGCGGGGGCTTGACAATGAGCAGTTCTTC. Full variable domain (remainder filled in from reference TRBV5-1 and TRBJ2-1): KAGVTQTPRYLIKTRGQQVTLSCSPISGHRSVSWYQQTPGQGLQFLFEYFSETQRNKGNFPGRFSGRQFSNSRSEMNVSTLELGDSALYLCASSLGGRGLDNEQFFGPGTRLTVL.

This clonotype turned up a few times. The chain links TRBV5-1 to TRBJ2-1, with no clear D. This CDR3 spans 14 amino acids. V was clipped by 1 base and J by 10 bases, with 15 bases between them. Germline V gene data show CDR1 as SGHRS and CDR2 as YFSETQ. This CDR3 is CASSLMLGDGEQFF. The CDR3 DNA reads as TGCGCCAGCAGCTTGATGCTAGGCGACGGAGAGCAGTTCTTC.